This record looks at one TCR beta chain sequence and its context. This record belongs to a study of shared clonotypes between healthy human individuals. The wider study: Donors had three CD4 naive, three CD4 memory, two CD8 naive and one CD8 memory plate apiece.

Repertoires were generated with immunoSEQ multiplex PCR, while TCRdb's copy carries only in-frame clones and drops some. The sample has hundreds of thousands of clones, about 80% seen once. The source material was memory CD4+ T cells sorted from blood. Subset here: CD45RA-negative fraction. This TCR was sampled from a woman between 25 and 40 years old in good health.

The chain's CDR3 is CASSEALGRYTEAFF. Written as DNA, the CDR3 is TGTGCCAGCAGTGAAGCCCTCGGGAGATACACTGAAGCTTTCTTT. The J gene is TRBJ1-1, the V gene TRBV6-1; D is uncertain. The CDR3 length is 15 residues. The V gene lost 0 bases and the J gene lost 3 bases, with 11 bases spanning the gap. The germline V gene has CDR1 MNHNS and CDR2 SASEGT.